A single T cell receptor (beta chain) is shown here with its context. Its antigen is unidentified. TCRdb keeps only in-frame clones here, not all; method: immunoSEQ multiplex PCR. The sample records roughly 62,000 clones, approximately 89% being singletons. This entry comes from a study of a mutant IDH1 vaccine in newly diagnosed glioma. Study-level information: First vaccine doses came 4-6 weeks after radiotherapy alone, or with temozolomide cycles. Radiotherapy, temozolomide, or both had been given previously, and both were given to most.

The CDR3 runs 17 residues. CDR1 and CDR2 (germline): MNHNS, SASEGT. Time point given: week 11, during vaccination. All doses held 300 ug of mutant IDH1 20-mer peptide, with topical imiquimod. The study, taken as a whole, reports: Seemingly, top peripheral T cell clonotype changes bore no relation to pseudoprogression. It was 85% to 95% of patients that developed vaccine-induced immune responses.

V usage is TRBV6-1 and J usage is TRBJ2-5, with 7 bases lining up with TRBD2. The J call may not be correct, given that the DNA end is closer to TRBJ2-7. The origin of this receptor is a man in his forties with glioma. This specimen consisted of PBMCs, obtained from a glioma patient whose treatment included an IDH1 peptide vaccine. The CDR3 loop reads CASSASTIGLDFYEQYF. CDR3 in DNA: TGTGCCAGCAGTGCCTCAACCATTGGACTAGATTTCTACGAGCAGTACTTC.